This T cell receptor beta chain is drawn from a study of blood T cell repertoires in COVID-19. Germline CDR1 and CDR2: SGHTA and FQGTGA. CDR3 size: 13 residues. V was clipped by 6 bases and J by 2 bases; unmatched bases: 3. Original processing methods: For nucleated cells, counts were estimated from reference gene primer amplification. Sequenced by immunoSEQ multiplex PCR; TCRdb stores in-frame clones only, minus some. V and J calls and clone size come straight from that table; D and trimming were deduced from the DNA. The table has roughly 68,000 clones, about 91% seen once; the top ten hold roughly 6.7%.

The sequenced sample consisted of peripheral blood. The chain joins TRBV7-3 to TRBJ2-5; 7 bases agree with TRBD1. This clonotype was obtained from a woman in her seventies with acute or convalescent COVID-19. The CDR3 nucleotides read TGTGCCAGCAGTCAGGGGGTACAAGAGACCCAGTACTTC. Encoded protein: CASSQGVQETQYF.